A single sample is the source of the 20 T cell receptor beta chains below, sequenced in a study of PD-L1 blockade in urothelial cancer. Regarding time point: pretreatment peripheral blood. Clones were read by immunoSEQ multiplex PCR, and TCRdb kept only the in-frame ones, dropping some. Here the sample spans under 95,000 clones, around 83% being singletons. Sample: PBMCs, taken around atezolizumab (anti-PD-L1) treatment. These TCRs come from a man between 60 and 75 years old with urothelial cancer.

This rearrangement joins TRBV10-2 to TRBJ2-1; unclear D gene. From germline, CDR1 is WSHSY and CDR2 SAAADI. The CDR3 consists of 15 residues. Trimming stripped 7 bases from V and 5 bases from J, with 18 bases between. For the CDR3, the DNA is TGCGCCAGCACGGAGTGGCGGCAAGTTAACAATGAGCAGTTCTTC. Its translation: CASTEWRQVNNEQFF.

The chain employs TRBV15 and TRBJ1-1; no clear D gene. The CDR3 has 13 amino acids. Trimming cost V 7 bases and J 3 bases, with 12 bases left between them. The germline V gene has CDR1 LNHNV and CDR2 YYDKDF (reference sequence). CDR3 sequence (DNA): TGTGCCACCAAGACACGCACGGACACTGAAGCTTTCTTT. Amino acid sequence: CATKTRTDTEAFF.

This clone showed up just once. The CDR3 coding sequence is TGTGCCAGCACAATTGGCAAACGGGGGGTCGAGCAGTACTTC. This sequence encodes CASTIGKRGVEQYF. V and J are TRBV13 and TRBJ2-7; TRBD2 agrees at 7 bases. Germline CDR1 is PRHDT and CDR2 is FYEKMQ (reference sequence). After removal of 7 bases from V and 6 bases from J, the junction contained 12 bases not matched to a gene. This CDR3 is 14 amino acids long.

The chain is built from TRBV27 and TRBJ2-2, with a possible D match to TRBD2 (5 bases). The CDR3 loop spans 15 amino acids. Per germline, CDR1 MNHEY and CDR2 SMNVEV (reference sequence). The V and J ends lost 10 bases and 2 bases respectively, with 17 bases between them. CDR3 amino acids: CAIRPGNTNTGELFF. The CDR3 coding sequence is TGTGCCATCCGGCCGGGGAACACAAACACCGGGGAGCTGTTTTTT.

The J gene is TRBJ2-5, the V gene TRBV9; 12 bases agree with TRBD2. Germline V CDR1 and CDR2: SGDLS, YYNGEE. V shed 3 bases, J shed 2 bases, and the junction held 5 bases outside the gene matches. The CDR3 runs to 16 residues. The CDR3 is CASSAAGLAGQETQYF. Written as DNA, the CDR3 is TGTGCCAGCAGCGCGGCCGGACTAGCGGGACAAGAGACCCAGTACTTC.

This clone was seen a handful of times. The CDR3: CAIPGGVAVNSPLHF. Here the CDR3 DNA reads TGTGCCATCCCGGGGGGTGTGGCGGTTAATTCACCCCTCCACTTT. The rearrangement links TRBV6-1 to TRBJ1-6; the D gene is possibly TRBD1 (5 bases). Germline assignment: CDR1 MNHNS and CDR2 SASEGT. Deletions cut 10 bases from V and 6 bases from J, with 19 bases between. This CDR3 spans 15 amino acids.

The V gene is TRBV6-6, the J gene TRBJ2-3; D may be TRBD1 (6 bases). With 6 bases removed from V and 0 bases from J, the gap between germline ends came to 16 bases. The CDR3 runs to 16 residues. Germline loops: CDR1 MNHNY, CDR2 SVGAGI (reference sequence). CDR3 region: CASSLTGSPSTDTQYF. Written as DNA, the CDR3 is TGTGCCAGCAGCCTCACAGGGTCCCCTAGCACAGATACGCAGTATTTT.

The chain's CDR3 is CASSLFGLRGSYNEQFF. The CDR3 coding sequence is TGTGCCAGCAGCTTATTTGGTTTGCGGGGATCCTACAATGAGCAGTTCTTC. This rearrangement joins TRBV11-1 to TRBJ2-1, with D maybe TRBD2 (6 bases). The CDR3 is made up of 17 amino acids. Germline CDR1 and CDR2: SGHAT and FQDESV (reference sequence). Trimming removed 2 bases from V and 1 base from J, with 15 bases in between.

This chain links TRBV5-1 with TRBJ2-7; tentatively, D is TRBD1 (6 bases). Trimming pared 0 bases from V and 2 bases from J, leaving 9 bases between. Germline V gives CDR1 SGHRS, CDR2 YFSETQ. CDR3 length equals 14 residues. In DNA form, the CDR3 reads TGCGCCAGCAGCTTGGAAACAGGGACCTACGAGCAGTACTTC. As protein: CASSLETGTYEQYF.

The V and J genes are TRBV19 and TRBJ2-3; possibly TRBD1 for D (5 bases). The CDR3 spans 15 residues. Germline V gives CDR1 LNHDA, CDR2 SQIVND (reference sequence). V lost 7 bases, J lost 4 bases, and 18 bases lay in between. In nucleotides, the CDR3 is TGTGCCAGTACCCCCCTCGCAGGGTGGCCAGATACGCAGTATTTT. Protein sequence: CASTPLAGWPDTQYF. Using reference TRBV19 and TRBJ2-3 for the parts outside the CDR3, the full variable domain is DGGITQSPKYLFRKEGQNVTLSCEQNLNHDAMYWYRQDPGQGLRLIYYSQIVNDFQKGDIAEGYSVSREKKESFPLTVTSAQKNPTAFYLCASTPLAGWPDTQYFGPGTRLTVL.

The chain is built from TRBV19 and TRBJ2-7; the match to TRBD1 covers 7 bases. This CDR3 has 14 residues. CDR1 is LNHDA and CDR2 is SQIVND in the germline V gene (reference sequence). Trimming took 5 bases from V and 3 from J; bases not matched to a gene: 7. CDR3 amino acids: CASSYRDSYYEQYF. CDR3 nucleotide sequence: TGTGCCAGTAGTTACCGGGACAGTTACTACGAGCAGTACTTC.

The chain couples TRBV19 to TRBJ2-3; 10 positions match TRBD2. The germline CDR1 and CDR2 sequences are LNHDA and SQIVND (reference sequence). The V and J ends lost 8 bases and 4 bases, in that order; junction bases with no gene match: 15. The CDR3 length is 17 residues. DNA for the CDR3: TGTGCCAGTCGCCAATCTGGGAAGCGGGGGGGGGCAGATACGCAGTATTTT. Its protein is CASRQSGKRGGADTQYF.

The J gene is TRBJ2-2, the V gene TRBV5-1, with TRBD2 identical over 10 bases. Germline CDR1 and CDR2: SGHRS and YFSETQ. The length of the CDR3 is 17 residues. With 2 bases clipped from V and 1 base from J, the junction kept 5 bases outside the gene matches. In nucleotides, the CDR3 is TGCGCCAGCAGCTTAAGCGGGAGGGCGGGGAACACCGGGGAGCTGTTTTTT. It translates to CASSLSGRAGNTGELFF.

The V gene is TRBV7-8, the J gene TRBJ1-1; tentatively, D is TRBD1 (6 bases). The V and J ends lost 3 bases and 5 bases respectively, with 10 bases between them. Germline-derived CDR1 and CDR2 are SGHVS and FQNEAQ. The CDR3 runs to 13 residues. In nucleotides, the CDR3 is TGTGCCAGCAGCTTTGCCCAGGGGACTGAAGCTTTCTTT. The encoded protein is CASSFAQGTEAFF.

J is TRBJ1-4 and V is TRBV18; the match to TRBD1 covers 9 bases. Germline lookup yields CDR1 KGHSH and CDR2 LQKENI. The ends lost 6 bases at V and 8 bases at J; junction bases unmatched: 7. The length of the CDR3 is 14 residues. CDR3 coding DNA: TGTGCCAGCTCCACGACAGGGGGAGACGAAAAACTGTTTTTT. Protein: CASSTTGGDEKLFF.

The rearrangement links TRBV7-2 to TRBJ2-5; tentatively, D is TRBD1 (7 bases). CDR1 and CDR2 (germline): SGHTA, FQGNSA. The CDR3 spans 15 residues. Deletions cut 1 base from V and 2 bases from J, with 11 bases between. The CDR3 DNA follows: TGTGCCAGCAGCTTAGTGCCAGGGGGGCAAGAGACCCAGTACTTC. Translating gives CASSLVPGGQETQYF.

This chain joins TRBV19 and TRBJ2-3; D remains unclear. V dropped 3 bases and J dropped 1 base, with 8 bases sitting between them. The germline CDR1 and CDR2 sequences are LNHDA and SQIVND (reference sequence). This CDR3 is 14 amino acids long. The DNA for the CDR3 is TGTGCCAGTAGTATTCAAGTAGGCACAGATACGCAGTATTTT. Its translation is CASSIQVGTDTQYF.

This clone was observed a single time. The chain combines TRBV11-2 with TRBJ2-3; 11 bases are shared with TRBD1. Germline values: CDR1 SGHAT, CDR2 FQNNGV. With 0 bases clipped from V and 8 bases from J, the junction kept 10 bases outside the gene matches. The CDR3 runs to 17 residues. The CDR3 is CASSLDRPGQGGPTQYF. CDR3 bases: TGTGCCAGCAGCTTAGATCGCCCGGGACAGGGGGGGCCTACGCAGTATTTT.

This clone was counted a few times. This chain links TRBV28 with TRBJ2-7, with D maybe TRBD2 (6 bases). The CDR3 length is 14 residues. Per the germline V gene, CDR1 is MDHEN and CDR2 is SYDVKM. The ends were cut back, 4 bases at V and 4 bases at J, with 14 bases in the middle. The chain's CDR3 is CASSSRAGRYEQYF. DNA of the CDR3: TGTGCCAGCAGTTCAAGGGCCGGGAGATACGAGCAGTACTTC.

This clone was seen more than once but under ten times. CDR3 sequence (DNA): TGTGCCAGCAGCCGGAGCCAGGGGGATTACGAGCAGTACTTC. Translating gives CASSRSQGDYEQYF. The chain carries TRBV5-4 and TRBJ2-7; the match to TRBD1 covers 7 bases. V was clipped by 4 bases and J by 4 bases; unmatched bases: 8. Germline lookup yields CDR1 SGHNT and CDR2 YYREEE (reference sequence). The CDR3 contains 14 residues.